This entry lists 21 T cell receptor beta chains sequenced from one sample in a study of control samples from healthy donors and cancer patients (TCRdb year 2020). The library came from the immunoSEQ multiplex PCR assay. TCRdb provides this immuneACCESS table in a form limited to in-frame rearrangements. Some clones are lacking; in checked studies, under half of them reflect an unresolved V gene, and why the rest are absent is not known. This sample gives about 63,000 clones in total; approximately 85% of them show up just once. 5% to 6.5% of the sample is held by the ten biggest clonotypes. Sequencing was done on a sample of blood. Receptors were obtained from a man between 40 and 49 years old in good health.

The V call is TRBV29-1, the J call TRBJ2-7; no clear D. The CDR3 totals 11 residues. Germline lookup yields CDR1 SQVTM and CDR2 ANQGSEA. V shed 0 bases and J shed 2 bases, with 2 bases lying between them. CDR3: CSVEDAYEQYF. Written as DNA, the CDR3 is TGCAGCGTTGAAGATGCCTACGAGCAGTACTTC.

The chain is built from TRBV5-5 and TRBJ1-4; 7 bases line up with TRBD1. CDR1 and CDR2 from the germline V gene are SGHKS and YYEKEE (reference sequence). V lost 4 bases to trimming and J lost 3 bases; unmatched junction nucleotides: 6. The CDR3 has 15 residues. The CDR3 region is CASSDRDVSNEKLFF. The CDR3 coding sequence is TGTGCCAGCAGCGACAGGGACGTGTCTAATGAAAAACTGTTTTTT.

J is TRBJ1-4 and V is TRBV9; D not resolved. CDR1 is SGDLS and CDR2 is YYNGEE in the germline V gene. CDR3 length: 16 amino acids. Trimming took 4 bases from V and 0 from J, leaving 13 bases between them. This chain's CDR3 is CASSSDDGSTNEKLFF. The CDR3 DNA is TGTGCCAGCAGCTCTGATGACGGCTCAACTAATGAAAAACTGTTTTTT.

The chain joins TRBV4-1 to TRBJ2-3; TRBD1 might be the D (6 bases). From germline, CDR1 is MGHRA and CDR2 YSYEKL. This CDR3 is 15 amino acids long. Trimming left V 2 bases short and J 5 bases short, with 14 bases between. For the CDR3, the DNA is TGCGCCAGCAGCCAAACGGAATTAGGGGGAGATACGCAGTATTTT. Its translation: CASSQTELGGDTQYF.

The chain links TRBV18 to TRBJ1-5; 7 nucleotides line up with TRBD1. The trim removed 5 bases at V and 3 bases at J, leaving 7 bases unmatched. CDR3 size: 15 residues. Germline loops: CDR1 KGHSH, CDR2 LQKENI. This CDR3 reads CASSAGTEFNQPQHF. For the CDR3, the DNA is TGTGCCAGCTCAGCCGGGACAGAGTTCAATCAGCCCCAGCATTTT.

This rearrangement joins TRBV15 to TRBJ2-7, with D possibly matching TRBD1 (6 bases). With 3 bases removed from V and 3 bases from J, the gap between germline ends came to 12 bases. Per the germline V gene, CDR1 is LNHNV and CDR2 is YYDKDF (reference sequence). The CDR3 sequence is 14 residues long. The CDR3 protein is CATSRSQGIYEQYF. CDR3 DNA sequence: TGTGCCACCAGCAGGTCGCAGGGGATCTACGAGCAGTACTTC. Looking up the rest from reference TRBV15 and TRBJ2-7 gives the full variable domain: DAMVIQNPRYQVTQFGKPVTLSCSQTLNHNVMYWYQQKSSQAPKLLFHYYDKDFNNEADTPDNFQSRRPNTSFCFLDIRSPGLGDTAMYLCATSRSQGIYEQYFGPGTRLTVT.

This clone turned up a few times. CDR3: CASSVGQAYNSPLHF. In nucleotides, the CDR3 is TGTGCCAGCAGCGTAGGACAGGCCTATAATTCACCCCTCCACTTT. The chain couples TRBV9 to TRBJ1-6; D perhaps matches TRBD1 (6 bases). CDR3 length: 15 residues. Germline V gives CDR1 SGDLS, CDR2 YYNGEE. Trimming shortened V by 0 bases and J by 2 bases, and 6 bases separated the two germline ends.

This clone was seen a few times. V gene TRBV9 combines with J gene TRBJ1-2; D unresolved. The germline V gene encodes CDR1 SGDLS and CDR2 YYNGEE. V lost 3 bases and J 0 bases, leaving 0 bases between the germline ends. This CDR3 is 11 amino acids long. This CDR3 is CASSANYGYTF. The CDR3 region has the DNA TGTGCCAGCAGCGCTAACTATGGCTACACCTTC.

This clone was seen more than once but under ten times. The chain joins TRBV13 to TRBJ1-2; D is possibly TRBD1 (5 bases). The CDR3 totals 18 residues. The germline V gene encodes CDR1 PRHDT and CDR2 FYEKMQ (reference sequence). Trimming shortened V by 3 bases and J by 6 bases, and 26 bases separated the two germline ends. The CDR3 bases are TGTGCCAGCAGCTTCACTACTTTATCGGGGCGAGGGTCCCATGGCTACACCTTC. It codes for CASSFTTLSGRGSHGYTF.

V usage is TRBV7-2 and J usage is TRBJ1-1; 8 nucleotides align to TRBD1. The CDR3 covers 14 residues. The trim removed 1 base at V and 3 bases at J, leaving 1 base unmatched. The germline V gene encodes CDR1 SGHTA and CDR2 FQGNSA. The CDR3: CASSLVGQDTEAFF. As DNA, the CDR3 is TGTGCCAGCAGCTTAGTGGGACAGGACACTGAAGCTTTCTTT.

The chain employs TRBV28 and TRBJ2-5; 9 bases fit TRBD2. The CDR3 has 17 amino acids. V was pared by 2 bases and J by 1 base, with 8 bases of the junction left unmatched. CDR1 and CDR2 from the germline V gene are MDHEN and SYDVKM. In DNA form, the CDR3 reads TGTGCCAGCAGTTTAATACTAGCGGGTACTCTCCAAGAGACCCAGTACTTC. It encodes CASSLILAGTLQETQYF.

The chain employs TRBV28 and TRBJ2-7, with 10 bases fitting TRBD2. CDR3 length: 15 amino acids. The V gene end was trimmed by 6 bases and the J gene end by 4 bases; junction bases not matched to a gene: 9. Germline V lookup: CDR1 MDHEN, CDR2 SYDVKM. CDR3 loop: CASRTAGGYHYEQYF. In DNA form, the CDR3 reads TGTGCCAGCAGGACAGCGGGAGGGTACCATTACGAGCAGTACTTC.

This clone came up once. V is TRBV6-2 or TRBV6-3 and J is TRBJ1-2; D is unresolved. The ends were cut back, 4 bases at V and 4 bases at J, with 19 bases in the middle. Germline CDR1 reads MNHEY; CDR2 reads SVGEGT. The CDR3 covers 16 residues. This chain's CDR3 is CASSSGLGPRGYGYTF. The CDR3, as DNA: TGTGCCAGCAGTTCCGGACTAGGCCCCCGAGGCTATGGCTACACCTTC.

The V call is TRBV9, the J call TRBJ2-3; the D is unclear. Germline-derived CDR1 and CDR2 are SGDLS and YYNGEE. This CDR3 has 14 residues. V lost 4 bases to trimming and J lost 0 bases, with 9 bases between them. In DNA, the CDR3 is TGTGCCAGCAGCTTAATCGTAAGCACAGATACGCAGTATTTT. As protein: CASSLIVSTDTQYF.

DNA for the CDR3: TGTGCCAGCAGCCCGGACGTGGGGGGCGATCGTGGCTACACCTTC. Residues: CASSPDVGGDRGYTF. V usage is TRBV9 and J usage is TRBJ1-2, with D possibly TRBD1 on 6 matching bases. This CDR3 is 15 amino acids long. Germline CDR1 and CDR2: SGDLS and YYNGEE. Trimming removed 4 bases at V and 7 bases at J, with 20 bases between. The variable domain in full, completed from reference TRBV9 and TRBJ1-2, reads DSGVTQTPKHLITATGQRVTLRCSPRSGDLSVYWYQQSLDQGLQFLIQYYNGEERAKGNILERFSAQQFPDLHSELNLSSLELGDSALYFCASSPDVGGDRGYTFGSGTRLTVV.

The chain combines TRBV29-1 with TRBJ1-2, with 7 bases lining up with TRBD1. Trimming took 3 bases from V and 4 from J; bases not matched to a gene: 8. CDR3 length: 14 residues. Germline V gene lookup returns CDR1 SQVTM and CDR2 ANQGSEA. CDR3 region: CSVEEQGYSYGYTF. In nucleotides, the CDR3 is TGCAGCGTTGAGGAACAGGGGTATTCCTATGGCTACACCTTC.

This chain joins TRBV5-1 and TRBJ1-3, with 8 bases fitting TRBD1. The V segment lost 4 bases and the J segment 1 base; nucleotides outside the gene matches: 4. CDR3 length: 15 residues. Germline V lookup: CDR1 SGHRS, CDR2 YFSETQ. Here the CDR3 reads CASSQTGVSGNTIYF. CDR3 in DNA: TGCGCCAGCAGCCAGACAGGGGTTTCTGGAAACACCATATATTTT.

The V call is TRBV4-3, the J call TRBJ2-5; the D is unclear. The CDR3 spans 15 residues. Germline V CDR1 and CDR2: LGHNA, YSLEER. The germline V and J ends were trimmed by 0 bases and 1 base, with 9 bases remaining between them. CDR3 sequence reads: CASSQDFGRQETQYF. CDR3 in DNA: TGCGCCAGCAGCCAAGATTTCGGCCGCCAAGAGACCCAGTACTTC.

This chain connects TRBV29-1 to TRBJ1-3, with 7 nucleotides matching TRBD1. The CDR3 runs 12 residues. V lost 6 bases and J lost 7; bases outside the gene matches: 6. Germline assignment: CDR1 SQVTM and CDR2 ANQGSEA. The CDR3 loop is CSVWTGRNTIYF. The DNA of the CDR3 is TGCAGCGTGTGGACAGGAAGGAACACCATATATTTT.

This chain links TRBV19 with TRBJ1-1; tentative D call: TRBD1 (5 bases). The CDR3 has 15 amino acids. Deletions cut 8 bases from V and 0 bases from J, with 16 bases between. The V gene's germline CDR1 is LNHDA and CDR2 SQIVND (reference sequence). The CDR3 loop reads CASLSPGHLNTEAFF. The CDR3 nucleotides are TGTGCCAGTTTATCCCCCGGACACTTGAACACTGAAGCTTTCTTT. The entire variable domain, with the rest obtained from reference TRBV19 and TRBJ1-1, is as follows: DGGITQSPKYLFRKEGQNVTLSCEQNLNHDAMYWYRQDPGQGLRLIYYSQIVNDFQKGDIAEGYSVSREKKESFPLTVTSAQKNPTAFYLCASLSPGHLNTEAFFGQGTRLTVV.

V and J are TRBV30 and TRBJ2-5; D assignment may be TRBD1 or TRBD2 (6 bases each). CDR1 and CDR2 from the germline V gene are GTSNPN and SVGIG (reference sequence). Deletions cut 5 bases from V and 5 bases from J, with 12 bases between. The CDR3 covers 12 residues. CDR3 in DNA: TGTGCCTGGGGAACAGGGAGGGAGACCCAGTACTTC. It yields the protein CAWGTGRETQYF.